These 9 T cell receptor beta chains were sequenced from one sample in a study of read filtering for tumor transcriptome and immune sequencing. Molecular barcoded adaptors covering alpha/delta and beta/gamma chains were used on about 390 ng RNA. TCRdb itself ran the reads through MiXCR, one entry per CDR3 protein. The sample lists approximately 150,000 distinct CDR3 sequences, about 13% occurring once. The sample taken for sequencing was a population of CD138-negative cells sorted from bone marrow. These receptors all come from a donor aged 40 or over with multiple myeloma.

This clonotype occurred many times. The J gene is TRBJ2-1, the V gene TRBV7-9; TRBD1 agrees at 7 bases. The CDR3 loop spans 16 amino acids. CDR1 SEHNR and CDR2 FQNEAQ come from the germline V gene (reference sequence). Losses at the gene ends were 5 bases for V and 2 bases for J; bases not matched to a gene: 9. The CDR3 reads CASSRTRDSPYNEQFF. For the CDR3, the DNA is TGTGCCAGCAGCCGTACCCGGGACAGTCCCTACAATGAGCAGTTCTTC.

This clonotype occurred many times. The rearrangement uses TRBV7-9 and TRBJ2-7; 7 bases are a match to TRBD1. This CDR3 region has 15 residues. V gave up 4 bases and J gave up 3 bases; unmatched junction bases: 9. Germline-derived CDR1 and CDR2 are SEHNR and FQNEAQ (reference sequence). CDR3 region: CASSSSGTAVYEQYF. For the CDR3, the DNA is TGTGCCAGCAGCTCTTCCGGGACAGCTGTCTACGAGCAGTACTTC.

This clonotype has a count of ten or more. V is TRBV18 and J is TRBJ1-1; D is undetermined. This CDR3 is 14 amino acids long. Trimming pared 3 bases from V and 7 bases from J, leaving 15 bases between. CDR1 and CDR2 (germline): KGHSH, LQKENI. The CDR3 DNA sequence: TGTGCCAGCTCACCCCAGGAAGGAAGGATTGAAGCTTTCTTT. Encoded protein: CASSPQEGRIEAFF.

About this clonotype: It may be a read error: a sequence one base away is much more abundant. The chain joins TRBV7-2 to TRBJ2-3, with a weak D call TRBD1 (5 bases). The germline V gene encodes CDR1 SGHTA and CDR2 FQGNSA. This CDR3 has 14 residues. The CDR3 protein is CASSFTGSTDTQCF. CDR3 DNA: TGTGCCAGCAGCTTTACAGGTAGCACAGATACGCAGTGTTTT.

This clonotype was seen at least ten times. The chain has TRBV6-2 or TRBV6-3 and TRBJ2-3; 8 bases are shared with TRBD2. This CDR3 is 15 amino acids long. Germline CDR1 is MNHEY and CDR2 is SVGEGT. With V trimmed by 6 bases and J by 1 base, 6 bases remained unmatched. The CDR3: CASRSSGKRTDTQYF. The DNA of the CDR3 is TGTGCCAGCAGGAGTAGCGGGAAGCGCACAGATACGCAGTATTTT.

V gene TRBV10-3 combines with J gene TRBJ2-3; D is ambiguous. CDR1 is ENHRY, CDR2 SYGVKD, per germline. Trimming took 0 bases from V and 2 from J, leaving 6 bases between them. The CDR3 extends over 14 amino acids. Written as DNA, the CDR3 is TGTGCCATCAGTGAGTCTCTCCACACAGATACGCAGTATTTT. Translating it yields CAISESLHTDTQYF.

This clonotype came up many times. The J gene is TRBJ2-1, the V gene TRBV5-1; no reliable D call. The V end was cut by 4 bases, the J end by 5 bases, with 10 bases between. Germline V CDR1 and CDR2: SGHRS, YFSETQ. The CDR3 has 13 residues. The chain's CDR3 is CASSRDFNNEQFF. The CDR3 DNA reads TGCGCCAGCAGCCGAGACTTTAACAATGAGCAGTTCTTC.

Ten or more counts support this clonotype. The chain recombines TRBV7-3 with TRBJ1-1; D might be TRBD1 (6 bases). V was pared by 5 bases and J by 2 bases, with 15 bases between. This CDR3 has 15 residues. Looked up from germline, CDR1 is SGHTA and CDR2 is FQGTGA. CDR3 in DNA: TGTGCCAGCAGCGCTGGGGGCGCCGGAAACACTGAAGCTTTCTTT. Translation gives CASSAGGAGNTEAFF.

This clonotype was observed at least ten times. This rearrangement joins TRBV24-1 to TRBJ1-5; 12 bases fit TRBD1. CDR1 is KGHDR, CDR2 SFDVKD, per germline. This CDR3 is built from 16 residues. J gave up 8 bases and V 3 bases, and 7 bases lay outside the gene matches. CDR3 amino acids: CATSDAGTGGTEPQHF. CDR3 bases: TGTGCCACCAGTGATGCAGGGACAGGGGGCACTGAGCCCCAGCATTTT.